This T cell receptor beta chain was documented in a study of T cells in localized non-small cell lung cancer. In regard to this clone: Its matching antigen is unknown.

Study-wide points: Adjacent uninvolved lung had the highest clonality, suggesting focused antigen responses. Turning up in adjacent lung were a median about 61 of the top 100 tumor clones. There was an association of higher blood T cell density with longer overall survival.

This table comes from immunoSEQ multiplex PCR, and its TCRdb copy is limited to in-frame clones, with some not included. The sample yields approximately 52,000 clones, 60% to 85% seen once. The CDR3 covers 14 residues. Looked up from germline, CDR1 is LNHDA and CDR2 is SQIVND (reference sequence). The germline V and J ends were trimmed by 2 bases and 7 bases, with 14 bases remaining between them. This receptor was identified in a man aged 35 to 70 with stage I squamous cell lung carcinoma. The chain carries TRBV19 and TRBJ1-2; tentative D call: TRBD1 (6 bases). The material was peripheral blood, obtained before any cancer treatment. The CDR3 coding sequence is TGTGCCAGTAGTATATCTTCAGGGGAGGGTGGCTACACCTTC. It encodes CASSISSGEGGYTF.